This T cell receptor beta chain was retrieved from a study of early T cells in non-severe SARS-CoV-2 infection. Across the study: Chains were not paired, and sequencing was done on bulk RNA from unsorted whole blood.

Germline V gene data show CDR1 as MGHRA and CDR2 as YSYEKL. V lost 5 bases and J lost 8, with 12 bases in between. The CDR3 is 13 amino acids. This clonotype was seen more than once but under ten times. cDNA molecules, individually, were tagged with unique molecular identifiers. Each CDR3 protein is one row after TCRdb ran MiXCR on the 5' RACE reads. The repertoire has roughly 30,000 distinct CDR3 sequences, about 4.5% of them found once; the top ten carry 6.3%. The material sequenced was whole blood. The origin of this receptor is an adult who was a healthcare worker with PCR-confirmed SARS-CoV-2 infection or an uninfected control (not recorded which). This chain links TRBV4-1 with TRBJ1-4; a weak D match, TRBD1 (6 bases). The CDR3 nucleotides are TGCGCCAGCAGCTGGACAGTACGGGAAAAACTGTTTTTT. Encoded protein: CASSWTVREKLFF.